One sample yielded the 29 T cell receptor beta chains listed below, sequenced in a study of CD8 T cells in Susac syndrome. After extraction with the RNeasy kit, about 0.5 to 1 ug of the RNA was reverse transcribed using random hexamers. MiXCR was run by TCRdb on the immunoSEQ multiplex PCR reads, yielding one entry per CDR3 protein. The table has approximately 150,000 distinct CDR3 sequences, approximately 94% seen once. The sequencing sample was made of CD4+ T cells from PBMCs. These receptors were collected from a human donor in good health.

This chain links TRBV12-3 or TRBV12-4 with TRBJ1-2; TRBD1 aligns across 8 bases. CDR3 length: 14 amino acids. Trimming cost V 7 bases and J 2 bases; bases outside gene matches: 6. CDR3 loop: CASMGRQGNYGYTF. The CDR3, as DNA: TGTGCCAGCATGGGTAGACAGGGGAACTATGGCTACACCTTC.

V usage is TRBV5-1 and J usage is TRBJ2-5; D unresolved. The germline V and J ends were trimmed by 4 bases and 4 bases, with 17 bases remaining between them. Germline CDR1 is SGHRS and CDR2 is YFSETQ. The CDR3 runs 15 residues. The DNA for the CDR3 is TGCGCCAGCAGCGGCGCTGACGGGCCAGGAGAGACCCAGTACTTC. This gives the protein CASSGADGPGETQYF.

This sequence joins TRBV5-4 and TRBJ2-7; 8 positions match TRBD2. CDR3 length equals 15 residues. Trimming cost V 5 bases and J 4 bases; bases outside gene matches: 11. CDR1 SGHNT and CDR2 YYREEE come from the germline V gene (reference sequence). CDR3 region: CASSLPGREVYEQYF. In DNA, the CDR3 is TGTGCCAGCAGTCTCCCGGGGCGGGAGGTATACGAGCAGTACTTC.

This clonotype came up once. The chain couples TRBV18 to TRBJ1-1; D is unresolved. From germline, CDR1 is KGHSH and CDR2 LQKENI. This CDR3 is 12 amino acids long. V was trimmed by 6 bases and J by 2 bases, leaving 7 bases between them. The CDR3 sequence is CASSTPNTEAFF. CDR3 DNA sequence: TGTGCCAGCTCCACGCCCAACACTGAAGCTTTCTTT.

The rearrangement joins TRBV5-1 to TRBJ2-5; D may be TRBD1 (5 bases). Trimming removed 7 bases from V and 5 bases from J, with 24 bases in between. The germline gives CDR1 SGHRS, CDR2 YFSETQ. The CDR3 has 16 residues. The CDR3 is CASSIGANRNGETQYF. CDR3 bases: TGCGCCAGCTCAATAGGGGCCAATCGTAACGGGGAGACCCAGTACTTC.

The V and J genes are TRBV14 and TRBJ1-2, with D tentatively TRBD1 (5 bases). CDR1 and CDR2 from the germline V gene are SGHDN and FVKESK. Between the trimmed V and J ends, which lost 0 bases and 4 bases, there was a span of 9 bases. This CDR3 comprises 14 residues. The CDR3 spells CASSQDGGGYGYTF. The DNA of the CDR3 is TGTGCCAGCAGCCAAGACGGGGGGGGCTATGGCTACACCTTC.

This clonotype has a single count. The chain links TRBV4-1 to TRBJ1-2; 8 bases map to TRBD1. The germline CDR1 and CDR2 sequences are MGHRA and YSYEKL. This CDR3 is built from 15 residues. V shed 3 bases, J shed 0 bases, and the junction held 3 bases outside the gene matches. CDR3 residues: CASSHSDRANYGYTF. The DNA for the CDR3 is TGCGCCAGCAGCCACTCGGACAGGGCTAACTATGGCTACACCTTC.

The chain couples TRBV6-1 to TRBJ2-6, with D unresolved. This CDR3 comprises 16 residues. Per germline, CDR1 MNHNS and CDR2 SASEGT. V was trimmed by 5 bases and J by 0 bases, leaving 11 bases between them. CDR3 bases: TGTGCCAGCAGTCGGTATGGTACCTCTGGGGCCAACGTCCTGACTTTC. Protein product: CASSRYGTSGANVLTF.

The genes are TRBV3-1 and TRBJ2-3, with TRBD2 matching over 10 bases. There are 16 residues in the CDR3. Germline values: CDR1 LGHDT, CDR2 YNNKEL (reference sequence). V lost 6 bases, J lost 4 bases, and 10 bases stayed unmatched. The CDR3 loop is CASSSGTSEVADTQYF. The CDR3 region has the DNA TGTGCCAGCAGTTCCGGGACTAGCGAAGTAGCAGATACGCAGTATTTT.

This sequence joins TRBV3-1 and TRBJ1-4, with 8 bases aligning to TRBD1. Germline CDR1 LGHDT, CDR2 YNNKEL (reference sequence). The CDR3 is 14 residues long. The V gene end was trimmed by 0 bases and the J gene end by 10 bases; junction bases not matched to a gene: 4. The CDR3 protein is CASSQDTGGAKLFF. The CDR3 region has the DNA TGTGCCAGCAGCCAAGATACAGGGGGAGCAAAACTGTTTTTT.

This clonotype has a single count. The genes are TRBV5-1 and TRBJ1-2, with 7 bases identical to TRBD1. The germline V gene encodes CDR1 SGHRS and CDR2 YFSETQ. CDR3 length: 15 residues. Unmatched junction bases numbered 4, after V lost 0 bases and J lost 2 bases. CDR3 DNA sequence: TGCGCCAGCAGCTTGGTGGGACAGCTAAACTATGGCTACACCTTC. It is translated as CASSLVGQLNYGYTF.

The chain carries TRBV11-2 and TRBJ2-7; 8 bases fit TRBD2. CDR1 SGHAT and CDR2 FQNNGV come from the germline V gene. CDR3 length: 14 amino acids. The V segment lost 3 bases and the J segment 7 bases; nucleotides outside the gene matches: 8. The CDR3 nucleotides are TGTGCCAGCAGCTTGGCAGCGGGAGTTGGGGAGCAGTACTTC. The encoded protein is CASSLAAGVGEQYF. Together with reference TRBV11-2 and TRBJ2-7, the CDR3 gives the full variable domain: EAGVAQSPRYKIIEKRQSVAFWCNPISGHATLYWYQQILGQGPKLLIQFQNNGVVDDSQLPKDRFSAERLKGVDSTLKIQPAKLEDSAVYLCASSLAAGVGEQYFGPGTRLTVT.

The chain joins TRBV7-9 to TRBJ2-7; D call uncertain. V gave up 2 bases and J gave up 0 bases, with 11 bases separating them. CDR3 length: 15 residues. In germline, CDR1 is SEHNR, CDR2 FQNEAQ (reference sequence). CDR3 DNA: TGTGCCAGCAGCTTATCTTCACCAACCTCCTACGAGCAGTACTTC. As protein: CASSLSSPTSYEQYF.

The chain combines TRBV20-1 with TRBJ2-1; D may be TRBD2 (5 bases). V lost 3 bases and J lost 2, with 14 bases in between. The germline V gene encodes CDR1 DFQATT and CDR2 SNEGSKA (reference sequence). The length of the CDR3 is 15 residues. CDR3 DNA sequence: TGCAGTGCTAGGAGGGCGGAGACCCCCTACAATGAGCAGTTCTTC. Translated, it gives CSARRAETPYNEQFF.

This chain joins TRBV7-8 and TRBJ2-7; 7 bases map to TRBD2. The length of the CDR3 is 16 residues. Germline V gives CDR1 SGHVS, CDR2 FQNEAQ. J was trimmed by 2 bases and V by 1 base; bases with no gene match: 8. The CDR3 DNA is TGTGCCAGCAGCTTAGGAGAATGGGGGGGACCCTACGAGCAGTACTTC. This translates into CASSLGEWGGPYEQYF.

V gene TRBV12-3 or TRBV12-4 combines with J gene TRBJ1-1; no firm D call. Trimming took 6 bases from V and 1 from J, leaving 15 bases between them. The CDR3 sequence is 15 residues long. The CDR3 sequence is CASSITGRRNTEAFF. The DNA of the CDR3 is TGTGCCAGCAGCATCACCGGACGGAGGAACACTGAAGCTTTCTTT.

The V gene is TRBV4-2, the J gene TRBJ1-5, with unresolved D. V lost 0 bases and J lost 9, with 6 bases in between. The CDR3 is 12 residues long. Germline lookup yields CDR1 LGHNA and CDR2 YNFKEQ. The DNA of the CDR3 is TGTGCCAGCAGCCAAGATTGGGGGCCCCAGCATTTT. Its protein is CASSQDWGPQHF.

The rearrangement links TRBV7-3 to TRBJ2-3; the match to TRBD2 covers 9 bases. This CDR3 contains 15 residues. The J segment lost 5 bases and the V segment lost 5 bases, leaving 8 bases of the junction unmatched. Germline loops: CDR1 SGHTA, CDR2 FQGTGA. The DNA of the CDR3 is TGTGCCAGCAGCCTCCCGGGACTAGCTAGAGATACGCAGTATTTT. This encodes CASSLPGLARDTQYF. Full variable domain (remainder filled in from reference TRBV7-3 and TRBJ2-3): GAGVSQTPSNKVTEKGKYVELRCDPISGHTALYWYRQSLGQGPEFLIYFQGTGAADDSGLPNDRFFAVRPEGSVSTLKIQRTERGDSAVYLCASSLPGLARDTQYFGPGTRLTVL.

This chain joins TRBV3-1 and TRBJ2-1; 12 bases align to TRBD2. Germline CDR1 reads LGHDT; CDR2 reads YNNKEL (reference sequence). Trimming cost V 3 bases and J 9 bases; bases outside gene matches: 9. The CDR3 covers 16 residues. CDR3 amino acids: CASSHPGTSGYGEQFF. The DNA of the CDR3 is TGTGCCAGCAGCCACCCCGGGACTAGCGGGTACGGTGAGCAGTTCTTC.

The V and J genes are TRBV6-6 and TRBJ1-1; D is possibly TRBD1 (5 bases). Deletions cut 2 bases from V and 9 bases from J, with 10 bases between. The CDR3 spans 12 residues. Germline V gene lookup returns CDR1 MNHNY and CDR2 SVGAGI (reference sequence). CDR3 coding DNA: TGTGCCAGCAGTTACCCTACAGGTAAAGCTTTCTTT. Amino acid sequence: CASSYPTGKAFF.

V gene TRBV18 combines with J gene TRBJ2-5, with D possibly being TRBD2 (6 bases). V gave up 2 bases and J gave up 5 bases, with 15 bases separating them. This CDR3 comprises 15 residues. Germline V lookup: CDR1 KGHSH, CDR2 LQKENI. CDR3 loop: CASSPGGTPDETQYF. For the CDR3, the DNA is TGTGCCAGCTCACCAGGCGGGACGCCAGACGAGACCCAGTACTTC.

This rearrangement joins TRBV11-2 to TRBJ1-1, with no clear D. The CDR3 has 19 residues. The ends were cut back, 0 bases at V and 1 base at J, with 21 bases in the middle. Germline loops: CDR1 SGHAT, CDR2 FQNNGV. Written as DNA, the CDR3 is TGTGCCAGCAGCTTAGATATTTGGTTGCGAGACATTAAGAACACTGAAGCTTTCTTT. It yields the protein CASSLDIWLRDIKNTEAFF.

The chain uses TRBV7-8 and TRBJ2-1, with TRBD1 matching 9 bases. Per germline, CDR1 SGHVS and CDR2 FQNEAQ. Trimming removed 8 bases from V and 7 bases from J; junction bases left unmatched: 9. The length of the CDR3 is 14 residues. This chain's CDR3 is CASLKDRGPNEQFF. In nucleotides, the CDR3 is TGTGCCAGCTTGAAGGACAGGGGACCGAATGAGCAGTTCTTC.

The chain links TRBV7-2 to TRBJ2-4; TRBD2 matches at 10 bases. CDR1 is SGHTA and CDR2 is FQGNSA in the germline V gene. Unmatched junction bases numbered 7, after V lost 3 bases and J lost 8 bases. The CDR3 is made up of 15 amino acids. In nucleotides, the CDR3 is TGTGCCAGCAGCTTCTCAAGCGGGAGGGGGGACATTCAGTACTTC. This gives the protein CASSFSSGRGDIQYF.

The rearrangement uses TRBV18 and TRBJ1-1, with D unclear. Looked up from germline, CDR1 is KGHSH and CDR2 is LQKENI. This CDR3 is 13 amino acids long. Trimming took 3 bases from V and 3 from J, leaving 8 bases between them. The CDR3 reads CASSPTLDTEAFF. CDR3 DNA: TGTGCCAGCTCACCGACGCTAGACACTGAAGCTTTCTTT.

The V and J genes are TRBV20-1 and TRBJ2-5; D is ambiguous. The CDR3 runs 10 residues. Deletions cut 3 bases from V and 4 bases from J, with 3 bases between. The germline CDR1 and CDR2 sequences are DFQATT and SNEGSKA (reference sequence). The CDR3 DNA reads TGCAGTGCTAGTACAGAGACCCAGTACTTC. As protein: CSASTETQYF.

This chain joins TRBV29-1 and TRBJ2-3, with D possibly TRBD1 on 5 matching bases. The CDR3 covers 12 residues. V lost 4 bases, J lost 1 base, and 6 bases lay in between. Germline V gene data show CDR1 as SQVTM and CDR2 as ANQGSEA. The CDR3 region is CSVGRGTDTQYF. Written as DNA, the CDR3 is TGCAGCGTTGGCAGGGGCACAGATACGCAGTATTTT.

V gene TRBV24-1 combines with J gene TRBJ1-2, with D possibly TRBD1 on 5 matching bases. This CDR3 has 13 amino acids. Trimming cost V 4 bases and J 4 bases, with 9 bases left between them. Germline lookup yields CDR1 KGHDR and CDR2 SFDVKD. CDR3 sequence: CATSDPDSYGYTF. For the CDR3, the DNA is TGTGCCACCAGTGACCCCGACAGCTATGGCTACACCTTC.

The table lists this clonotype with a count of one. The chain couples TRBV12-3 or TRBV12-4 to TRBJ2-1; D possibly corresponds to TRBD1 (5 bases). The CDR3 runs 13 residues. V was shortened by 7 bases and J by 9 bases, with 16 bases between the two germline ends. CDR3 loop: CASKGAALSEQFF. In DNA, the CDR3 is TGTGCCAGCAAAGGGGCGGCACTCAGTGAGCAGTTCTTC.